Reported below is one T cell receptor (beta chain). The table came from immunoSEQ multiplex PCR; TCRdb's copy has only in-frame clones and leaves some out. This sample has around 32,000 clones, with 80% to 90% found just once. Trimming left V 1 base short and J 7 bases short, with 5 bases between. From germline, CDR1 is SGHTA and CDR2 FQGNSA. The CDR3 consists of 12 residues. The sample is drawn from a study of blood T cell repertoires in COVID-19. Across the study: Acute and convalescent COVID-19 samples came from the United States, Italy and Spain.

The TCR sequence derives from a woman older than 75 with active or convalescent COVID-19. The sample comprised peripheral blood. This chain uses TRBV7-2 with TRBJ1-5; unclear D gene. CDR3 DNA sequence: TGTGCCAGCAGCTTAGGGGCCCAGCCCCAGCATTTT. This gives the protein CASSLGAQPQHF.